This TCR beta chain was sequenced during a study of T cells expressing NK-cell markers. Looking at the study overall: Out of eight donors sequenced, seven tested HCMV-seropositive and the remaining one seronegative.

General study points: In a handful of donors, dominant CD3+CD56+NKG2C+ clones formed about 1.0-7.5% of CD8+ cells.

TCRdb re-called the 5' RACE reads and catalogs CDR3 proteins one per entry, DNA excluded. This sample lists 130,000 to 150,000 distinct CDR3 sequences; its ten largest clones have around 10%. The CDR3 loop spans 12 amino acids. A word on this clonotype: What it binds is not known.

The sequence was collected from a man between 18 and 35 years old in good health. The chain has TRBV12-3 or TRBV12-4 and TRBJ2-5. Source material: blood T cells: a sorted CD56 or NKG2C T cell subset, CD4+ or CD8+ T cells, or bulk PBMC T cells (not recorded which). CDR3 region: CASRGIQETQYF.